This passage covers 4 T cell receptor beta chains from one sample sequenced in a study of blood T cell repertoires in COVID-19. The assay was immunoSEQ multiplex PCR, and TCRdb's table has in-frame clones only and misses some. The repertoire holds hundreds of thousands of clones, with less than 90% as singletons. Sequences were obtained from peripheral blood. The source is a man aged 25-45 years with active or convalescent COVID-19.

The gene calls are TRBV27 and TRBJ1-2; 7 nucleotides align to TRBD1. The germline CDR1 and CDR2 sequences are MNHEY and SMNVEV (reference sequence). CDR3 length: 15 residues. V was pared by 2 bases and J by 4 bases, with 7 bases of the junction left unmatched. In nucleotides, the CDR3 is TGTGCCAGCAGTTTAGGGCGGACAGGAGGCTATGGCTACACCTTC. Translating gives CASSLGRTGGYGYTF.

The chain uses TRBV5-4 and TRBJ2-7, with D possibly matching TRBD2 (6 bases). CDR1 and CDR2 from the germline V gene are SGHNT and YYREEE (reference sequence). With 4 bases removed from V and 5 bases from J, the gap between germline ends came to 16 bases. The CDR3 is 14 residues long. This CDR3 reads CASSPWGVIHEQYF. The CDR3 bases are TGTGCCAGCAGCCCATGGGGGGTTATCCACGAGCAGTACTTC. The whole variable domain, remainder taken from reference TRBV5-4 and TRBJ2-7, is ETGVTQSPTHLIKTRGQQVTLRCSSQSGHNTVSWYQQALGQGPQFIFQYYREEENGRGNFPPRFSGLQFPNYSSELNVNALELDDSALYLCASSPWGVIHEQYFGPGTRLTVT.

This clone was seen a few times. The rearrangement links TRBV4-1 to TRBJ2-7; D gene uncertain. CDR3 size: 16 residues. V was clipped by 4 bases and J by 2 bases, with 18 bases between them. CDR1 is MGHRA and CDR2 is YSYEKL in the germline V gene. The CDR3 DNA follows: TGCGCCAGCAGCCCCCACCTAGGAAGTGAAACCTACGAGCAGTACTTC. The encoded protein is CASSPHLGSETYEQYF.

The chain has TRBV11-2 and TRBJ2-5, with D unclear. V lost 1 base to trimming and J lost 0 bases, with 6 bases between them. The V gene's germline CDR1 is SGHAT and CDR2 FQNNGV. CDR3 length: 14 residues. The CDR3 protein is CASSLGQNQETQYF. The CDR3 DNA follows: TGTGCCAGCAGCTTAGGGCAAAACCAAGAGACCCAGTACTTC.